This entry concerns a single T cell receptor beta chain. Sequencing was performed with immunoSEQ multiplex PCR; in TCRdb, only in-frame clones are kept and a portion is missing. This sample yields approximately 17,000 clones, of which 70% to 90% are seen a single time; less than 50% belongs to the top ten. V was clipped by 3 bases and J by 6 bases, with 15 bases between them. Germline-derived CDR1 and CDR2 are SNHLY and FYNNEI. The CDR3 contains 15 residues. This entry comes from a study of blood T cell repertoires in COVID-19. Study-level information: The United States, Italy and Spain provided the acute and convalescent COVID-19 samples.

This chain joins TRBV2 and TRBJ2-1; a weak D match, TRBD1 (5 bases). Sequenced input: peripheral blood. The sequence was obtained from a human donor in a cohort sampled during active COVID-19. CDR3 coding DNA: TGTGCCAGCAGTGAGGTAGCAGGGCTGGCCAATGAGCAGTTCTTC. Encoded protein: CASSEVAGLANEQFF.